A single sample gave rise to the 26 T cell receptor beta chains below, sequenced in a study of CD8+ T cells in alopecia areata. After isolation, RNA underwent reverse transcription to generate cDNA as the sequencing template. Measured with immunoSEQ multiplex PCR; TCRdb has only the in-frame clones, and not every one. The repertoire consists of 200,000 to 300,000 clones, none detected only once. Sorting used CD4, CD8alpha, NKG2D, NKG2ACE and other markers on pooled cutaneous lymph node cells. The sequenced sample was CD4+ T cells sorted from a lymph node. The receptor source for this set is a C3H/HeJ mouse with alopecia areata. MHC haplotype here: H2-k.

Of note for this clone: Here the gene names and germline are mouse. Partial CDR3 DNA: TGTGCCAGCAGCCGGGGGGCCTATAATTCGCCC. This encodes CASSRGAYNSP. The full CDR3 sequence reads CASSRGAYNSPLYF. The V and J genes are TRBV5 and TRBJ1-6, with a weak D call TRBD1 (5 bases). The read comes to an end 3 residues before the CDR3 does, leaving the germline J gene to fill in the end. TRBJ1-6 is reported as an ORF; its role is uncertain. Per the germline V gene, CDR1 is LGHNA and CDR2 is YNLKQL (reference sequence). CDR3 size: 14 residues. V was clipped by 4 bases and J by 2 bases, with 6 bases between them.

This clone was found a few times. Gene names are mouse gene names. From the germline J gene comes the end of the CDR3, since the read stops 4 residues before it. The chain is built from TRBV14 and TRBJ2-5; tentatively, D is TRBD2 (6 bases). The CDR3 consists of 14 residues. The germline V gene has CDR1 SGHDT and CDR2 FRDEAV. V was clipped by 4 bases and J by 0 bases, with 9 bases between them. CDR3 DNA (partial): TGTGCCAGCAGTCCCGACTGGAACCAAGAC. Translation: CASSPDWNQD. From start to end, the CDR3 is CASSPDWNQDTQYF.

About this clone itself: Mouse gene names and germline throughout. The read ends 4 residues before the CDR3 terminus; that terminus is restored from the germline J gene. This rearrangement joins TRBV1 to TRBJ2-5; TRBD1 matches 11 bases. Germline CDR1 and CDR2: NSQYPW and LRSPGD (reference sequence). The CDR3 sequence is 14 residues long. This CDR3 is CTCSEDRGRDTQYF. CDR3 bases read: TGCACCTGCAGTGAGGACAGGGGGCGAGAC.

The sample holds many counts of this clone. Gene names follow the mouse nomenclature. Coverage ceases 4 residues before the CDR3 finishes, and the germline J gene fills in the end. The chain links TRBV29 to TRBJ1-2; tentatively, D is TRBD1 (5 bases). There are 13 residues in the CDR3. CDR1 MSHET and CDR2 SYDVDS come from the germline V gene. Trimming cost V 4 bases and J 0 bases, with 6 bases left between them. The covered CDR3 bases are TGTGCTAGCAGTTGGGGGGCAAACTCC. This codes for CASSWGANS. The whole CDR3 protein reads CASSWGANSDYTF. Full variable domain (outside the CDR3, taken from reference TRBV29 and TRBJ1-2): DMKVTQMPRYLIKRMGENVLLECGQDMSHETMYWYRQDPGLGLQLIYISYDVDSNSEGDIPKGYRVSRKKREHFSLILDSAKTNQTSVYFCASSWGANSDYTFGSGTRLLVI.

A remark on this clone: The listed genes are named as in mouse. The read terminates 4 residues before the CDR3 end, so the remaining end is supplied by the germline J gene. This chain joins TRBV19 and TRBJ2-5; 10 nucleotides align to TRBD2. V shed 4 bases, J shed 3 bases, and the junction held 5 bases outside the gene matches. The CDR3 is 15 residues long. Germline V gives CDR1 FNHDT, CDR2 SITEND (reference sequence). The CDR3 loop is CASSPLLGGQDTQYF. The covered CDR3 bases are TGTGCCAGCAGTCCCCTACTGGGGGGGCAAGAC.

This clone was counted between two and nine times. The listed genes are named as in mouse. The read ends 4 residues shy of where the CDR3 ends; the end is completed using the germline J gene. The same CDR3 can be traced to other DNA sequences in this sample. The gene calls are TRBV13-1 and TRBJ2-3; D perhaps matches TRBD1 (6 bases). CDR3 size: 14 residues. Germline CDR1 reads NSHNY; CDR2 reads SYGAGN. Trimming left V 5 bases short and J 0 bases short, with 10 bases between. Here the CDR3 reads CASRHRESAETLYF. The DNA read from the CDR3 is TGTGCCAGCAGACACAGGGAGAGTGCAGAA.

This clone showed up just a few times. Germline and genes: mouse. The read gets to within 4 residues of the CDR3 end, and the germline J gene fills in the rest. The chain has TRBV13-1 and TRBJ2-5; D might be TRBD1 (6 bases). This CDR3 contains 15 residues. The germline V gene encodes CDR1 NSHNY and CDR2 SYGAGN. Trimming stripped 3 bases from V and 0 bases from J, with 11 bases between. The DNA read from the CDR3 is TGTGCCAGCAGTGCCCTCGACAGGAACCAAGAC. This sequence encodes CASSALDRNQD. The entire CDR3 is CASSALDRNQDTQYF.

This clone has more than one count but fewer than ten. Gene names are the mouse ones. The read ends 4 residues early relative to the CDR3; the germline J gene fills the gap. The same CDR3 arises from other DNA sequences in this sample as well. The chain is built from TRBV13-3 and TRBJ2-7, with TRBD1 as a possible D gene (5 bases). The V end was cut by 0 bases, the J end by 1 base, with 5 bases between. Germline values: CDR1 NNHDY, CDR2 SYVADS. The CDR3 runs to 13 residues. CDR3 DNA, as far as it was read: TGTGCCAGCAGTGATGCAGGGTCCTAT. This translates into CASSDAGSY. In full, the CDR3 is CASSDAGSYEQYF.

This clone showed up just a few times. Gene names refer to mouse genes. The part of the CDR3 DNA that was read is TGTGCCAGCAGTATTCCGGGACTGGGGGGGTAT. It encodes CASSIPGLGGY. The CDR3 as a whole reads CASSIPGLGGYEQYF. The chain joins TRBV19 to TRBJ2-7; TRBD2 aligns across 13 bases. The sequence runs out 4 residues before the end of the CDR3; the remainder is reconstructed from the germline J gene. The CDR3 is made up of 15 amino acids. Looked up from germline, CDR1 is FNHDT and CDR2 is SITEND (reference sequence).

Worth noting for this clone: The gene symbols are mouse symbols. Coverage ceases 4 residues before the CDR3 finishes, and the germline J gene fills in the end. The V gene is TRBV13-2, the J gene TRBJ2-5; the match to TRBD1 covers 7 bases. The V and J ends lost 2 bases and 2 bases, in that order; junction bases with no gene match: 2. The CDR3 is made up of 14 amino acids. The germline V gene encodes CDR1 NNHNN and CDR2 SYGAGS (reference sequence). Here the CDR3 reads CASGEGDSQDTQYF. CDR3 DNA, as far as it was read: TGTGCCAGCGGTGAGGGGGACAGCCAAGAC.

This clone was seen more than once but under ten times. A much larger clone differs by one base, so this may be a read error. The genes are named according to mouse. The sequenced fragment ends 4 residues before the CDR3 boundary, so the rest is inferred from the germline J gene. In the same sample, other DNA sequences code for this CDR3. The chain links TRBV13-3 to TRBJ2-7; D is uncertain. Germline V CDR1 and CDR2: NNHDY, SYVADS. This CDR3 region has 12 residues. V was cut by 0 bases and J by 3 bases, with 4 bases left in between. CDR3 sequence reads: CASSDEGYEQYF. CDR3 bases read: TGTGCCAGCAGTGATGAAGGCTAT.

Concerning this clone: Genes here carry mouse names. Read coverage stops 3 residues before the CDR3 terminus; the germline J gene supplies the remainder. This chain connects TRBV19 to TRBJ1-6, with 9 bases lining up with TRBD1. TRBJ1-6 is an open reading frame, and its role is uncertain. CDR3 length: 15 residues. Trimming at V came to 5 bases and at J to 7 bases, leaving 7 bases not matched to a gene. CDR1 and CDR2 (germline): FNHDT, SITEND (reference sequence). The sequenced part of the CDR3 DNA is TGTGCCAGCAGCCCCGGGACAGGGTGGAATTCGCCC. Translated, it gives CASSPGTGWNSP. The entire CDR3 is CASSPGTGWNSPLYF.

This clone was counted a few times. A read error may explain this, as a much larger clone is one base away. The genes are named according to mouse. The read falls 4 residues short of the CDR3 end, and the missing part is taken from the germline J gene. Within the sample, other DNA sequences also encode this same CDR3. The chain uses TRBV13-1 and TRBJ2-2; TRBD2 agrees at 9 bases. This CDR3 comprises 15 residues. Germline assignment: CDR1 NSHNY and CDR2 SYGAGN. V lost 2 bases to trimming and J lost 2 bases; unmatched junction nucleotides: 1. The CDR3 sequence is CASSDWGGNTGQLYF. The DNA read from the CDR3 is TGTGCCAGCAGTGACTGGGGGGGGAACACCGGG.

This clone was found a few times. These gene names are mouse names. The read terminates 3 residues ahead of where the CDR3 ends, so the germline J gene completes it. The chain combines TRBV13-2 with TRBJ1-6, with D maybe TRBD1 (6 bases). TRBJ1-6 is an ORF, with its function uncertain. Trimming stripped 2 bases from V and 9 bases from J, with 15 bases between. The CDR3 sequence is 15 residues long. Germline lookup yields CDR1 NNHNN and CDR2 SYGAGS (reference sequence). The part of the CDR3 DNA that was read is TGTGCCAGCGGTGACGCCTCCAGGGGTGGTTCGCCC. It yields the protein CASGDASRGGSP. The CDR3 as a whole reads CASGDASRGGSPLYF.

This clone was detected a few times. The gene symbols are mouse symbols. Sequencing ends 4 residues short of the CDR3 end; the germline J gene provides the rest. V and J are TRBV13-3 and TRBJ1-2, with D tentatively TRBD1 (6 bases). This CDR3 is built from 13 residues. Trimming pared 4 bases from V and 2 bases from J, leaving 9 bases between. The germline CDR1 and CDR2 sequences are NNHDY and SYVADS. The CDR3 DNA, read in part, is TGTGCCAGCAGTCCGGACAGCAACTCC. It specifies CASSPDSNS. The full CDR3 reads CASSPDSNSDYTF.

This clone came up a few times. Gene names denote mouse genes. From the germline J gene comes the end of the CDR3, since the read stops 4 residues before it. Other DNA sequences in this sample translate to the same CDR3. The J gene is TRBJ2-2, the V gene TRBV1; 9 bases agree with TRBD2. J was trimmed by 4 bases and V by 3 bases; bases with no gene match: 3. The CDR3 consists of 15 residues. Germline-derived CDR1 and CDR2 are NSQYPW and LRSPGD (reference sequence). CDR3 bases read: TGCACCTGCAGTGCTCCGACTGGGGGCACCGGG. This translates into CTCSAPTGGTG. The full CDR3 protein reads CTCSAPTGGTGQLYF.

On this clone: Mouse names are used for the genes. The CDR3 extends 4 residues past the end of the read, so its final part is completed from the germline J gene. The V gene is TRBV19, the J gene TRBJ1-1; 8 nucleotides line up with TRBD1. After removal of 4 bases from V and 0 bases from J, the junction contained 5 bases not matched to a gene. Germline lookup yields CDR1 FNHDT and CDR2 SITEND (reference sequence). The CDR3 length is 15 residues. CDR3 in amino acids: CASSLQGVANTEVFF. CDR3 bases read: TGTGCCAGCAGTCTACAGGGGGTTGCAAACACA.

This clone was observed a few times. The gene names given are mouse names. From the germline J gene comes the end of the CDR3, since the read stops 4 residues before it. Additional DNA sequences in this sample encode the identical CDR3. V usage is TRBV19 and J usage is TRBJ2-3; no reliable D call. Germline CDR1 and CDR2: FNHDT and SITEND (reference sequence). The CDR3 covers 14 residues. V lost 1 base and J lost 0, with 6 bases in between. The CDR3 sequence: CASSILGSAETLYF. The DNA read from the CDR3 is TGTGCCAGCAGTATATTGGGTAGTGCAGAA.

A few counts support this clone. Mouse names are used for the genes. Incomplete CDR3 DNA: TGTGCCAGCAGTGATCACAGGGGAGGTTAT. Protein: CASSDHRGGY. Given in full, the CDR3 is CASSDHRGGYEQYF. This chain uses TRBV13-3 with TRBJ2-7, with 7 bases matching TRBD1. The CDR3 goes on 4 residues after the read ends, and that part is filled in from the germline J gene. CDR3 size: 14 residues. Germline CDR1 and CDR2: NNHDY and SYVADS.

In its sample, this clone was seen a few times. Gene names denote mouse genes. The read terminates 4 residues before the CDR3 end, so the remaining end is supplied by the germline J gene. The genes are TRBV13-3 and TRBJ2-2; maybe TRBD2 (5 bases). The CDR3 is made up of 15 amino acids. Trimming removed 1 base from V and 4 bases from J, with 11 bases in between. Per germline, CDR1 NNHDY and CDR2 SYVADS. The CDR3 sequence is CASSDWGGGTGQLYF. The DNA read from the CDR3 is TGTGCCAGCAGTGATTGGGGTGGCGGCACCGGG.

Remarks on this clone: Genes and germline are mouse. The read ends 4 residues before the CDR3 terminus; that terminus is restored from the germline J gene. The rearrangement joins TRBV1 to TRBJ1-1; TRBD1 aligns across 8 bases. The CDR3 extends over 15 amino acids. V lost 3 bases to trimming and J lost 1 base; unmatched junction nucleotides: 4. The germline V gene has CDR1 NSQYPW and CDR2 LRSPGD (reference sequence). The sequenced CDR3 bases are TGCACCTGCAGTGCGCGGACAGGGCAAAACACA. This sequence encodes CTCSARTGQNT. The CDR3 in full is CTCSARTGQNTEVFF.

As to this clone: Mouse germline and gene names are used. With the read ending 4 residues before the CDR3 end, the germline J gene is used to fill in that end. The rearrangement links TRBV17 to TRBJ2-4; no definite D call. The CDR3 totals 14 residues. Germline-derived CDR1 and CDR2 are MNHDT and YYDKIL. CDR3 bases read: TGTGCTAGCAGTAGAGATAGAACAAAAAAC. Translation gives CASSRDRTKN. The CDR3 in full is CASSRDRTKNTLYF.

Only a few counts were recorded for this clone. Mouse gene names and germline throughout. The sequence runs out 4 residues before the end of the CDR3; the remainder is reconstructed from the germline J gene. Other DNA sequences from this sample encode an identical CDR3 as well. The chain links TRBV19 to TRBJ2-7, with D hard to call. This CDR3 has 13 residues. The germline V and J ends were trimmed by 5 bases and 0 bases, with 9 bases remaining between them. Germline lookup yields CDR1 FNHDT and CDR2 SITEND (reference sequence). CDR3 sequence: CASRRQSSYEQYF. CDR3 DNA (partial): TGTGCCAGCAGGAGACAAAGCTCCTAT.

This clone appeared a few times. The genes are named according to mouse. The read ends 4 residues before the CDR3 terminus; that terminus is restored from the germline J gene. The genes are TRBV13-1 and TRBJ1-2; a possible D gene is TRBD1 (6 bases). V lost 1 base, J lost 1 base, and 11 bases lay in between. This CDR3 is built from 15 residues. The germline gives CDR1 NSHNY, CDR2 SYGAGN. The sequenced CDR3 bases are TGTGCCAGCAGTGATATAAGGGGGGGAAACTCC. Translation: CASSDIRGGNS. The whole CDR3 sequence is CASSDIRGGNSDYTF.

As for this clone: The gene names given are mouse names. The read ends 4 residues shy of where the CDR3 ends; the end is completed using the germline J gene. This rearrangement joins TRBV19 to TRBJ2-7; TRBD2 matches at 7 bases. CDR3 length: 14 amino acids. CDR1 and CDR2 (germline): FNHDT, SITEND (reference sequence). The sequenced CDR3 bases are TGTGCCAGCAGTATAAGCTGGGGGAAGTAT. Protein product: CASSISWGKY. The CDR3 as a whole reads CASSISWGKYEQYF.

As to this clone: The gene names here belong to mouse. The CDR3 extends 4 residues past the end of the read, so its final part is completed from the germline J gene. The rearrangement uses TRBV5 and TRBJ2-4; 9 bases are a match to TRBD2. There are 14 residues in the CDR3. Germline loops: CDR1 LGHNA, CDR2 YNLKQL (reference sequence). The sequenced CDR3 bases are TGTGCCAGCAGCCCCGGGACTGGGAGAAAC. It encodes CASSPGTGRN. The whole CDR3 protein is CASSPGTGRNTLYF.